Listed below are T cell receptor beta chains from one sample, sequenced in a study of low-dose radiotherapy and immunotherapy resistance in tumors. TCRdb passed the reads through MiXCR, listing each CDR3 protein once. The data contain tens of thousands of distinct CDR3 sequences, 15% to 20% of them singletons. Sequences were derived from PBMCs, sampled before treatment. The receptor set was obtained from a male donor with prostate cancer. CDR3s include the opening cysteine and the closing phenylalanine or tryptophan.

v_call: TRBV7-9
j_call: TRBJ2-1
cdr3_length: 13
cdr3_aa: CASRHQGIDEQFF

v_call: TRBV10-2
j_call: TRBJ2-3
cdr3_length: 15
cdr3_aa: CASSDRGSTTDTQYF

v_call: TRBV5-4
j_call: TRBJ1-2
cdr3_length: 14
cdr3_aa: CASSLVGQGAGYTF

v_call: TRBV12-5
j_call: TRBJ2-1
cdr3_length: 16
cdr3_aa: CASGSTRSGVPNEQFF

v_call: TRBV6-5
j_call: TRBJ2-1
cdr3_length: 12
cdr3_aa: CASTPGGNEQFF

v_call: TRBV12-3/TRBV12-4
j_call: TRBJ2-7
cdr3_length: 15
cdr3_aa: CASSLRGSSSYEQYF

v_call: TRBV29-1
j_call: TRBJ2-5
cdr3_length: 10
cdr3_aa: CSVDSGFQYF

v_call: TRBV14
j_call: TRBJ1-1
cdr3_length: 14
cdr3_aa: CASSLRHGYTEAFF

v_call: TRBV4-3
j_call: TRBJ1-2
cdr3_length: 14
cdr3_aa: CASSQTTGNYGYTF

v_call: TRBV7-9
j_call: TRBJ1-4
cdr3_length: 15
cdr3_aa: CASSLTGVFNEKLFF

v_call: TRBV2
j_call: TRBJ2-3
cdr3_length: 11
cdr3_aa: CASSSTGPQYF

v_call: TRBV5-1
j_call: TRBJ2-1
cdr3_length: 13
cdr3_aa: CASSAPGRNEQFF

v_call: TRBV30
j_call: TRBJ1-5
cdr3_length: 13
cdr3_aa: CAWSRQRDQPQHF

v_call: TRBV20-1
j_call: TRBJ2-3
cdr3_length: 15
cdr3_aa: CSARLFGPNTDTQYF

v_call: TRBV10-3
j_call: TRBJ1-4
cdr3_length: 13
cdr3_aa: CASARDRGEKLFF

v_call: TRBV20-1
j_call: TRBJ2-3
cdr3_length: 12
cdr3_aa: CSASGRWDTQYF

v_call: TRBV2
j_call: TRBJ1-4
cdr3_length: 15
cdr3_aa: CASSEAQAAGEKLFF

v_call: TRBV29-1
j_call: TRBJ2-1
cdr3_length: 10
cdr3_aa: CSVEDNEQFF

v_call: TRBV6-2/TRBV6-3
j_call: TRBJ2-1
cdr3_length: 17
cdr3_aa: CASSFRTSGGLYNEQFF

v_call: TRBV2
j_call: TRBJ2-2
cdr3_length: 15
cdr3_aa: CASSWGGLNTGELFF

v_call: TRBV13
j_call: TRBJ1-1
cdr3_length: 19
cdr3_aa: CASSLLTYSGGMMNTEAFF

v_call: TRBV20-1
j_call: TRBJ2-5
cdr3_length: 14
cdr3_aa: CSASPTGDQETQYF

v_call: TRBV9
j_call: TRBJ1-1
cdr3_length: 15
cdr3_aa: CASSVGAGGNTEAFF

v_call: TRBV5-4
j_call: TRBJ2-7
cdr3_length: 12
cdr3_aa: CASRGEKYEQYF

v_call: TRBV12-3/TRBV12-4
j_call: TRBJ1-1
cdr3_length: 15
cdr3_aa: CASSDTYGGNTEAFF

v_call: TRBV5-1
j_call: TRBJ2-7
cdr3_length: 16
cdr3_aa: CASSLLHGGGSYEQYF

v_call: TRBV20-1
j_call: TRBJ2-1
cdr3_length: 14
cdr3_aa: CSARKVGIYNEQFF

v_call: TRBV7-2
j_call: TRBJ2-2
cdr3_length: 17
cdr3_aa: CASTFIGQGILTGELFF

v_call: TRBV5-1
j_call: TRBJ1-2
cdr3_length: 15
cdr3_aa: CASSQATGMGSGYTF

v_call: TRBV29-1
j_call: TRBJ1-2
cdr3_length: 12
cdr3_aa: CSVKGEDYGYTF

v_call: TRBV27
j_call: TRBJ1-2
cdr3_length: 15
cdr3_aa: CASSAHRGREYGYTF

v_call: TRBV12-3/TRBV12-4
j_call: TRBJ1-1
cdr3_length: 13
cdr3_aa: CASSPPTGAEAFF